This record concerns one T cell receptor (beta chain) sequence. Its specificity is not known. The sample belongs to a study of cytomegalovirus exposure and HLA in healthy donors. Study-level findings and limits: One variant, a missense change in DCLRE1C, was linked in a later analysis to TCR beta V- and J-gene trimming. In all likelihood, a cluster of highly shared sequence variants was a sequencing artifact. According to a later analysis, donors in an Asian-associated ancestry cluster reportedly had fewer N-insertions than the roughly 670-donor mean.

Germline assignment: CDR1 MDHEN and CDR2 SYDVKM. This CDR3 is 14 amino acids long. Trimming cost V 6 bases and J 1 base, with 11 bases left between them. The PCR employed 60 Vbeta primers together with 13 Jbeta primers. Clones were sequenced by immunoSEQ multiplex PCR, and TCRdb holds only the in-frame ones, with some missing. The table includes 140,000 to 150,000 clones, about 74% detected once. Source material: PBMCs. This chain links TRBV28 with TRBJ2-3; no firm D call. The receptor was isolated from a woman between 40 and 55 years old in good health and CMV-seronegative. The CDR3: CASSPPRGTDTQYF. The CDR3 nucleotides are TGTGCCAGCAGCCCCCCCCGAGGCACAGATACGCAGTATTTT.